This T cell receptor (beta chain) was recovered during a study of TIL therapy for anti-PD-1-resistant metastatic lung cancer. Study-level background: Most patients had lung adenocarcinoma. Median tumor mutation burden was approximately 1.5 mutations per megabase.

Time point described: pre-treatment sample, taken before nivolumab and TIL therapy. This was the immunoSEQ v3 assay. Using immunoSEQ multiplex PCR, the repertoire was profiled, and TCRdb retains in-frame clones only, with some absent. The profile shows more than 35,000 clones, less than 75% of them singletons. This material consisted of blood, taken at baseline. This receptor was taken from a person aged 25-80 years with non-small cell lung cancer.

The CDR3 coding sequence is TGCGCCAGCAGCCCGAGGACAGGGCGATACGAGCAGTACTTC. Protein sequence: CASSPRTGRYEQYF. The chain uses TRBV4-1 and TRBJ2-7; 8 positions agree with TRBD1. CDR1 and CDR2 (germline): MGHRA, YSYEKL. V dropped 4 bases and J dropped 4; count of bases not matched to a gene: 6. The length of the CDR3 is 14 residues.